This T cell receptor beta chain appears in the sequencing data of a study of T cells in localized non-small cell lung cancer (dated by TCRdb to the early 2020s). General notes on the study: Comparing tumors with uninvolved tumor-adjacent lungs, the study looked at the T cell repertoires of 236 patients with early-stage NSCLC. The cohort consisted of around 250 treatment-naive NSCLC patients whose localized lung tumors had been resected. A mean age of approximately 66 years was recorded for the NSCLC patients, of whom 129 were male and some 99 were female.

At diagnosis, peripheral blood, uninvolved tumor-adjacent lung and tumor were collected and stored as a combination of fresh-frozen and FFPE material. For TCR repertoire profiling, the blood samples were analyzed as peripheral blood mononuclear cells. The table lists this clone with a count of one. Its antigen specificity is not known. No much larger clonotype is one base removed from it; base qualities were not supplied. Overall study outcomes, separate from this receptor: The highest T cell clonality was observed in uninvolved tumor-adjacent lung, where clonality exceeded that of tumor, suggesting that antigenic responses were more focused in uninvolved tumor-adjacent lung. Of the top 100 tumor clones, a median of roughly 53 were detected in paired uninvolved adjacent lung; under 30 were also among that lung's top 100. Higher blood T cell density associated with longer overall survival, while higher adjacent-lung clonality associated with shorter survival. Because multi-region tumor sequencing was not performed, intratumor heterogeneity could not be ruled out. Because of the exploratory design, TCR variables were selected using unadjusted p-values without false-discovery rate correction.

CDR1 and CDR2, looked up from the germline V gene, are SNHLY and FYNNEI. Trimming takes 2 bases from V and 1 base from J, and the germline ends sit 8 bases apart. There are 14 amino acids in the CDR3, from cysteine to phenylalanine inclusive. Of the read, only the CDR3 DNA is kept; its 42 bases are in frame from base 1. TCR beta CDR3 regions were sequenced from DNA using the immunoSEQ Assay. The authors processed their data as follows. T cell density was computed as TCR beta template counts normalized to usable DNA estimated by amplifying housekeeping genes. Using the preseqR package, richness was estimated by extrapolating to 120,000 templates for tissue samples and 400,000 templates for PBMC samples. Clonality was defined by subtracting Pielou's evenness from one. Tissue-enriched TCRs were identified through differential abundance testing performed on productive amino-acid clonotypes, with a minimum total count of 5 and an alpha of 0.1. The Jaccard Index and the Morisita Overlap Index were used to measure repertoire overlap between compartments. GLIPH grouped TCR beta CDR3s together with public tetramer-defined viral CDR3s, and a viral motif had to include at least three viral sequences and also show V-gene enrichment. TCRdb mirrors the immuneACCESS table, restricted to in-frame sequences. Some clones are absent from its copies; in checked studies, under half trace to an unresolved V gene, and the reason for the others is unknown. That table is the source of V, J and clone size, and D and trimming were worked out from the DNA. The sample table contains some 10,000 clones; only one count was recorded for 60% to 75% of them. 25% to 35% of the sample rests with the top ten.

The receptor was isolated from a male donor aged 60 or over with stage I lung adenocarcinoma. The V and J segments used are TRBV2 and TRBJ1-1, with an unclear D gene assignment. This sample comprised peripheral blood, obtained before any cancer treatment. This receptor has the CDR3 CASSEYFRNTEAFF. The bases read TGTGCCAGCAGTGAATATTTCAGGAACACTGAAGCTTTCTTT.